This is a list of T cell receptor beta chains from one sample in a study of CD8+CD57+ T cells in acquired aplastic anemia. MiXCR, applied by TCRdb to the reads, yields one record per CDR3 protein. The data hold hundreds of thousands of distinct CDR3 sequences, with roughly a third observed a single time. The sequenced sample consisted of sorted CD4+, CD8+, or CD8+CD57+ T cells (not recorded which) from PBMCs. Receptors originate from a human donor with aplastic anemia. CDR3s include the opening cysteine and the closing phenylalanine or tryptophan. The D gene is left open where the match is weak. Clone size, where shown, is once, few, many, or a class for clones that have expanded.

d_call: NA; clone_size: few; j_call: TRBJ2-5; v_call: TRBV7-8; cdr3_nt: TGTGCCAGCAGCTTACAGGGTCGGGGAGAGACCCAGTACTTC; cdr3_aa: CASSLQGRGETQYF
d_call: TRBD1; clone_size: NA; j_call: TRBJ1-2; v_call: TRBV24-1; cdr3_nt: TGTGCCACCAGTGAGTTACCACAGGGGAACTATGGCTACACCTTC; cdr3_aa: CATSELPQGNYGYTF
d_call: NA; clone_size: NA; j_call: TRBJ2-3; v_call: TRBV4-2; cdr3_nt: TGTGCCAGCAGCCGAATACAGGGAGGGGGCACAGATACGCAGTATTTT; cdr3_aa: CASSRIQGGGTDTQYF
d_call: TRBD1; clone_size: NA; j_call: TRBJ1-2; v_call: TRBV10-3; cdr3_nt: TGTGCCATCAGTTCAACGACAGGGTATGGCTACACCTTT; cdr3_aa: CAISSTTGYGYTF
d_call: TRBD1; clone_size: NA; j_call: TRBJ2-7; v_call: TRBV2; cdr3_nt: TGTGCCAGCAGCAGCACAGGGGGCGGCTACGAGCAGCACTTC; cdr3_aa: CASSSTGGGYEQHF
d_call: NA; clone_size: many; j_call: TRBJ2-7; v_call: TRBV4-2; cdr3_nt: TGTGCCAGCAGCCAAGAACCTACTAGGAACGAGCAGTACTTC; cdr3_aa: CASSQEPTRNEQYF
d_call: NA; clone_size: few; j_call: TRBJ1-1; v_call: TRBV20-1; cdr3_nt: TGCAGTTTTAAACGTTCGGGGTTCACTGAAGCTTTCTTT; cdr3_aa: CSFKRSGFTEAFF
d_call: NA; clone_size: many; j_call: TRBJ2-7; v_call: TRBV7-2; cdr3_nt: TGTGCCAGCAGCTTAGTAAGCATCTACGAGCAGTACTTC; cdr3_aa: CASSLVSIYEQYF
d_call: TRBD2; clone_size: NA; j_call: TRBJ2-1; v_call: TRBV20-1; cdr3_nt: TGCAGTGCTAGACTAGCGGGAGTCAATGAGCAGTTCTTC; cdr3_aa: CSARLAGVNEQFF
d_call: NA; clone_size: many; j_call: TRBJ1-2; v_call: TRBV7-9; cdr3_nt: TGTGCCAGCAGGTTATCCCGACAGGCGAACTATGGCTACACCTTC; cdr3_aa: CASRLSRQANYGYTF
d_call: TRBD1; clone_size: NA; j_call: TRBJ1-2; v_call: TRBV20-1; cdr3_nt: TGCAGTGCTCTAGGACAGGGTTCTAACTATGGCTACACCTTC; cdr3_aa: CSALGQGSNYGYTF
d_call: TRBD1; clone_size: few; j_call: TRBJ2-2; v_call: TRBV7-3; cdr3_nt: TGTGCCAGCAACCAGGGGGTCGGGGAGCTGTTTTTT; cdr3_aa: CASNQGVGELFF
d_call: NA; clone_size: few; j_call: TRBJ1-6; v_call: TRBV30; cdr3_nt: TGTGCCTGGAGTGTAGAGCGGGAATCACCCCTCCACTTT; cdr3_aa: CAWSVERESPLHF
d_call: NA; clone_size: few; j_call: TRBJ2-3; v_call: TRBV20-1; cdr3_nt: TGCAGTGCTAGAGGGTTGGGAGATACGCAGTATTTT; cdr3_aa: CSARGLGDTQYF
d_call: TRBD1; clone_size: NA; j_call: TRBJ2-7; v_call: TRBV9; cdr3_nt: TGTGCCAGCAGCGTCGGGGACCGGGACAGGGACTACGAGCAGTACTTC; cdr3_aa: CASSVGDRDRDYEQYF
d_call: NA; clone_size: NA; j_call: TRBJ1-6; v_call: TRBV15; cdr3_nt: TGTGCCACCAGCAGAGAGCGTTCACCCCTCCACTTT; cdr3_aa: CATSRERSPLHF
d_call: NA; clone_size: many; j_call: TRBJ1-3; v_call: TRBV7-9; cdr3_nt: TGTGCCAGCGAGGGATCAGCTGGAAACACCATATATTTT; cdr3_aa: CASEGSAGNTIYF
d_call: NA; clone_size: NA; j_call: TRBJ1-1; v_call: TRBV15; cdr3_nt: TGTGCCACCAGCAGAGTGGTAGAGAACACTGAAGCTTTCTTT; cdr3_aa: CATSRVVENTEAFF
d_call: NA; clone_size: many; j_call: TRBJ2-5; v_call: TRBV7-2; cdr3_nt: TGTGCCAGCAGCTTACAGGTGTCGGTGGGAGAGACCCAGTACTTC; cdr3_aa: CASSLQVSVGETQYF
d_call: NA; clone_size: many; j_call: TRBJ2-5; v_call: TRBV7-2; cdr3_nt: TGTGCCAGCAGCTTAACCAGCGGAGGCGAGACCCAGTACTTC; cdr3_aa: CASSLTSGGETQYF
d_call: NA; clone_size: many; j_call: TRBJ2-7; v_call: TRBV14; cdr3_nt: TGTGCCAGCAGCTCCTCCGGATCCTACGAGCAGTACTTC; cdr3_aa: CASSSSGSYEQYF
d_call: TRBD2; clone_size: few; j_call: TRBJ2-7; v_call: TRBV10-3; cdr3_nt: TGTGCCACTAGCGGGGGCAAGCCCCACGAGCAGTACTTC; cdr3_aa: CATSGGKPHEQYF
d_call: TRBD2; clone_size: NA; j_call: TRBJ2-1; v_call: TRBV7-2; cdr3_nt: TGTGCCAGCAGCTTAGCGAGTGGGCGGGGGGGTCAGAATGAGCAGTTCTTC; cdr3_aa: CASSLASGRGGQNEQFF
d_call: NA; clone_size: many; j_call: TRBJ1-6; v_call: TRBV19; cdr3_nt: TGTGCCAGTAGTATAACCGGCGCGCTACTAAATTCACCCCTCCACTTT; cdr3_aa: CASSITGALLNSPLHF
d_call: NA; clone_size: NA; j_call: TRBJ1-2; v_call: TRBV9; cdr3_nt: TGTGCCAGCAGACAAAATGAGGGGATAAACTATGGCTACACCTTC; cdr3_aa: CASRQNEGINYGYTF
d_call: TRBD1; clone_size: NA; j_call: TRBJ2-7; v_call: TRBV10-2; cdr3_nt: TGCGCCAGCAGAGGGACAGGGGTGTCCTACGAGCAGTACTTC; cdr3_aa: CASRGTGVSYEQYF
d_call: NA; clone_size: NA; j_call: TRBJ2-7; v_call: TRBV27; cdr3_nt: TGTGCCAGCAGTTTTTCCCGGGACCGTAACAGAGACTTC; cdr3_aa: CASSFSRDRNRDF
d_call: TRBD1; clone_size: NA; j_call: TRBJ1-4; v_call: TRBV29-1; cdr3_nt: TGCAGCGTTGTTAACCCGGGACAGGGTGAAAAACTGTTTTTT; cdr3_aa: CSVVNPGQGEKLFF